This T cell receptor (beta chain) was recorded in a study of beta chain features in type 1 diabetes. Points from the study as a whole: The study found moderately but significantly shorter TCRB CDR3s in all four CD4+ subsets of Type 1 diabetes patients.

V dropped 2 bases and J dropped 2 bases, with 10 bases sitting between them. The germline CDR1 and CDR2 sequences are KGHSH and LQKENI. The CDR3 runs to 14 residues. Note on this clone: Its antigen remains unidentified. Within the sample, other DNA sequences also encode this same CDR3.

The entirety of the isolated RNA underwent reverse transcription, so expressed TCRB transcripts were sequenced. TCRdb's table, derived via immunoSEQ multiplex PCR, lists solely in-frame clones and lacks some. The sample holds about 360,000 clones, roughly 12% seen once. Material: naive CD4+ T cells from blood. The chain couples TRBV18 to TRBJ2-7; D is perhaps TRBD1 (5 bases). This sequence originates from a woman between 18 and 29 years old with type 1 diabetes. The CDR3 reads CASSPAGPPYEQYF. As DNA, the CDR3 is TGTGCCAGCTCACCAGCAGGGCCCCCCTACGAGCAGTACTTC.